Listed below are T cell receptor beta chains from one sample, sequenced in a study of beta chain features in type 1 diabetes. Method: immunoSEQ multiplex PCR; TCRdb's copy keeps in-frame clones and lacks some. Of roughly 230,000 clones listed, 9% to 10% are singletons. Sequenced input: naive CD4+ T cells from blood. The source of these receptors is a woman aged 18 to 35 in good health. CDR3s include the opening cysteine and the closing phenylalanine or tryptophan. D genes are given only for firm matches. Part of the rows lack a size; the others show once, few, many or a class for expanded clones.

.	.	TRBV19	TRBJ2-3	TGTGCCAGTATGCGGCGGGATCGCGCAGATACGCAGTATTTT	CASMRRDRADTQYF
.	.	TRBV6-1	TRBJ1-3	TGTGCCAGCAGTGACCTTGGACAGCGGAAAAACACCATATATTTT	CASSDLGQRKNTIYF
.	.	TRBV30	TRBJ2-7	TGTGCCTGGAGTACCCCTCAAAGGGGACACTACGAGCAGTACTTC	CAWSTPQRGHYEQYF
few	TRBD1	TRBV27	TRBJ1-5	TGTGCCAGCAGTCAGACAGGGCCCTGGGGTCAGCCCCAGCATTTT	CASSQTGPWGQPQHF
few	TRBD1	TRBV11-2	TRBJ1-4	TGTGCCAGCAGCTTACGGTCAGGGGGAGATGAAAAACTGTTTTTT	CASSLRSGGDEKLFF
many	.	TRBV7-2	TRBJ2-7	TGTGCCAGCAGCCGACGGAGGACTTCCTACGAGCAGTACTTC	CASSRRRTSYEQYF
few	TRBD2	TRBV9	TRBJ2-1	TGTGCCAGCAGCTCTTCTCCGGGACTAGCGAAGTGGAATGAGCAGTTCTTC	CASSSSPGLAKWNEQFF
.	.	TRBV19	TRBJ2-7	TGTGCCAGTAGTATCTCCTGGGCTGGCAGCTCCTACGAGCAGTACTTC	CASSISWAGSSYEQYF
.	.	TRBV2	TRBJ1-1	TGTGCCAGCAGGGGTTTGATTAGGCAGGAGAACACTGAAGCTTTCTTT	CASRGLIRQENTEAFF
few	TRBD2	TRBV5-1	TRBJ2-1	TGCGCCAGCAGCTCAGGACTAGCGGGACACAATGAGCAGTTCTTC	CASSSGLAGHNEQFF